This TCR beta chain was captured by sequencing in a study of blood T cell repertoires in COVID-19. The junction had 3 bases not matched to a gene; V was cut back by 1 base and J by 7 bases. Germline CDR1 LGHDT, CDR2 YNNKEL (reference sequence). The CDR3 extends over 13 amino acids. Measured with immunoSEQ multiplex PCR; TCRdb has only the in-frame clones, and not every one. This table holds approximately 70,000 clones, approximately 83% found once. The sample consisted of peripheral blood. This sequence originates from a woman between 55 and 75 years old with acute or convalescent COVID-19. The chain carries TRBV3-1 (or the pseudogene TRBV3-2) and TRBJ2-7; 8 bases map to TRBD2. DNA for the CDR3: TGTGCCAGCAGCCAAGCGGGGGGGCGGGAGCAGTACTTC. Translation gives CASSQAGGREQYF.